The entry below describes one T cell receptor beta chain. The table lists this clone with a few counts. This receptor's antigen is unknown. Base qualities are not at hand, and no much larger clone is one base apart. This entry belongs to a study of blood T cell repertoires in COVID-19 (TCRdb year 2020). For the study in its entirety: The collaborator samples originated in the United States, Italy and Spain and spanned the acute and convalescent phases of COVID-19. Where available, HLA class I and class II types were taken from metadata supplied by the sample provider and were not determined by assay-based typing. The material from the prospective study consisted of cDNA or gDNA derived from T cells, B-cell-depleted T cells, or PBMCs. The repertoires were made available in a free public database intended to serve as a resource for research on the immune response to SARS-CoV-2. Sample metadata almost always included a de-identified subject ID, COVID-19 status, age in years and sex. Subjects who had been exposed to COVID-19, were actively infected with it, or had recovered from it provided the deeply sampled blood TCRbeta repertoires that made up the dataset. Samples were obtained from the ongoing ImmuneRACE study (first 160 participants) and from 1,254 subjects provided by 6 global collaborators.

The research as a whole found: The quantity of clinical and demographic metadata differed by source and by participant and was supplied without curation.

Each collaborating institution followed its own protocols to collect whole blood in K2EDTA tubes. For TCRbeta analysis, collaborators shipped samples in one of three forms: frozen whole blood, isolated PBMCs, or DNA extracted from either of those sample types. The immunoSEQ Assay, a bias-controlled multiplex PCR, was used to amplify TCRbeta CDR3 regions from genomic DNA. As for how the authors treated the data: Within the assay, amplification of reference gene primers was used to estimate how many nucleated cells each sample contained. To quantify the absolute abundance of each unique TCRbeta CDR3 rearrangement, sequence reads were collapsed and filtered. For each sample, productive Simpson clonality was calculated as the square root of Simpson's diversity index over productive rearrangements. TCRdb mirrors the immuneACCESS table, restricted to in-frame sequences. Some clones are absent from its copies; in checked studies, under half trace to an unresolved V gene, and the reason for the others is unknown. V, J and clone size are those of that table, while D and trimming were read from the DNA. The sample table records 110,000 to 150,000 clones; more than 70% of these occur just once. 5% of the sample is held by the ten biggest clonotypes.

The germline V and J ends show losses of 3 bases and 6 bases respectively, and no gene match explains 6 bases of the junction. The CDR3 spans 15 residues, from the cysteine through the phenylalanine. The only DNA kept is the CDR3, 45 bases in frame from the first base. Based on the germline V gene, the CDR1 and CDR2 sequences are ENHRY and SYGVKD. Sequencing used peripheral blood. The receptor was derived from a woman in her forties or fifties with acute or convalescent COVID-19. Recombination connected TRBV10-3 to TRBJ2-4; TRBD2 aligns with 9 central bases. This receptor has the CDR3 CAISDGPLAGNIQYF. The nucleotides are TGTGCCATCAGTGATGGGCCACTAGCGGGAAACATTCAGTACTTC.